This T cell receptor beta chain was found in a study of cytotoxic CD8 clonotypes in ibrutinib-treated CLL. Overall study: Across samples, productive templates numbered roughly 230,000 and productive rearrangements reached about 100,000 on average. Study-wide findings and caveats: At progression, clonality fell back toward baseline after rising at ibrutinib response. Lymph node repertoires were not studied, and sampling times were unmatched.

Investigators sought sequencing depths of between 1 in 200,000 and 1 in 1 million T cells. The table came from immunoSEQ multiplex PCR; TCRdb's copy has only in-frame clones and leaves some out. Among about 140,000 clones listed, 70% to 80% were seen once. This clone has a single count. Its antigen is not known. CDR3 length: 15 amino acids. The V gene lost 0 bases and the J gene lost 5 bases, with 14 bases spanning the gap. CDR1 is SGHKS, CDR2 YYEKEE, per germline (reference sequence). The source material was PBMCs, sampled after 12 months of ibrutinib treatment. The sequence was collected from a human donor with chronic lymphocytic leukemia. The rearrangement uses TRBV5-5 and TRBJ2-5, with unresolved D. The CDR3 sequence is CASSLEQIIWETQYF. Here the CDR3 DNA reads TGTGCCAGCAGCTTGGAACAGATAATATGGGAGACCCAGTACTTC.